The rows below give T cell receptor beta chains drawn from one sample of a study of brain metastases from non-small cell lung cancer. Profiled with immunoSEQ multiplex PCR; TCRdb holds only in-frame clones, not every one. The sample records 2,500 to 3,500 clones, roughly 88% being singletons. The sample comprised primary lung tumor tissue. The receptors were sampled from a donor aged 40 or over with non-small cell lung cancer. Both conserved end residues are part of each CDR3. Each record gives: V gene, D gene, J gene, clone size, CDR3 protein, CDR3 DNA. A D gene is named only where the DNA matches it firmly. Part of the rows lack a size; the others show once, few, many or a class for expanded clones.

>TRBV6-2/TRBV6-3|NA|TRBJ1-1|NA
CASSWAQHTEAFF
TGTGCCAGCAGTTGGGCCCAGCACACTGAAGCTTTCTTT
>TRBV19|NA|TRBJ1-1|NA
CASTIGRREAFF
TGTGCCAGTACTATCGGAAGACGGGAAGCTTTCTTT
>TRBV19|NA|TRBJ1-5|NA
CASSIGWQGIRGNQPQHF
TGTGCCAGTAGTATCGGTTGGCAAGGAATAAGGGGCAATCAGCCCCAGCATTTT
>TRBV7-9|NA|TRBJ1-1|NA
CASSLGPGGTEAFF
TGTGCCAGCAGCTTAGGGCCCGGCGGCACTGAAGCTTTCTTT
>TRBV25-1|TRBD2|TRBJ2-7|NA
CASSEQREGLKYEQYF
TGTGCCAGCAGTGAACAGCGGGAGGGCCTCAAGTACGAGCAGTACTTC
>TRBV6-6|NA|TRBJ1-1|once
CASSHPKSRGGRNTEAFF
TGTGCCAGCAGTCACCCAAAAAGCAGAGGGGGGAGGAACACTGAAGCTTTCTTT
>TRBV2|TRBD2|TRBJ2-1|few
CASSPLAGGGNEQFF
TGTGCCAGCAGTCCACTAGCGGGAGGGGGCAATGAGCAGTTCTTC
>TRBV9|NA|TRBJ1-1|NA
CASSGLGVDGTTEAFF
TGTGCCAGCAGCGGCCTGGGGGTAGACGGGACCACTGAAGCTTTCTTT
>TRBV5-1|TRBD2|TRBJ2-2|NA
CASSLGLAGGTGELFF
TGCGCCAGCAGCTTGGGACTAGCGGGAGGCACCGGGGAGCTGTTTTTT
>TRBV4-3|NA|TRBJ1-4|NA
CASSHQHLEKLFF
TGCGCCAGCAGCCATCAACATCTTGAAAAACTGTTTTTT
>TRBV6-5|NA|TRBJ2-1|NA
CASSSDWISNEQFF
TGTGCCAGCAGTTCGGACTGGATTTCCAATGAGCAGTTCTTC
>TRBV7-9|TRBD1|TRBJ1-2|NA
CASRQTGDGYTF
TGTGCCAGCAGGCAAACAGGGGACGGCTACACCTTC
>TRBV19|NA|TRBJ1-1|NA
CASSIRGRTTEAFF
TGTGCCAGTAGTATCAGGGGACGAACCACTGAAGCTTTCTTT
>TRBV6-5|NA|TRBJ2-2|NA
CASSLALDTGELFF
TGTGCCAGCAGTCTCGCGTTAGACACCGGGGAGCTGTTTTTT
>TRBV19|TRBD2|TRBJ2-5|NA
CASSIGEGLQETQYF
TGTGCCAGTAGTATAGGGGAGGGCCTTCAAGAGACCCAGTACTTC
>TRBV18|NA|TRBJ1-5|NA
CASSLRDTNQPQHF
TGTGCCAGCTCACTCCGGGACACAAATCAGCCCCAGCATTTT
>TRBV6-6|NA|TRBJ1-4|NA
CASRHRTDEKLFF
TGTGCCAGCAGGCATCGGACAGATGAAAAACTGTTTTTT
>TRBV23-1|NA|TRBJ1-5|NA
CASSREAHSNQPQHF
TGCGCCAGCAGTAGGGAAGCTCATAGCAATCAGCCCCAGCATTTT
>TRBV15|NA|TRBJ1-4|NA
CATSSLLGAGEKLFF
TGTGCCACCAGCAGCCTCTTAGGGGCTGGTGAAAAACTGTTTTTT
>TRBV9|TRBD2|TRBJ2-3|NA
CASSPRTSGSTSTDTQYF
TGTGCCAGCAGCCCGCGGACTAGCGGGAGCACCAGCACAGATACGCAGTATTTT
>TRBV6-6|NA|TRBJ2-1|large
CASSDPYLNEQFF
TGTGCCAGCAGCGACCCTTACTTGAATGAGCAGTTCTTC
>TRBV6-5|TRBD2|TRBJ2-1|NA
CASSLGTSNEQFF
TGTGCCAGCAGTCTGGGGACTAGCAATGAGCAGTTCTTC
>TRBV30|TRBD2|TRBJ2-1|NA
CAWGGGGTRPVVF
TGTGCCTGGGGAGGGGGAGGGACTAGGCCCGTTGTCTTC
>TRBV19|TRBD2|TRBJ2-1|NA
CASSLAGGPWGEQFF
TGTGCCAGTAGCCTAGCGGGAGGGCCGTGGGGTGAGCAGTTCTTC
>TRBV7-2|TRBD1|TRBJ1-2|NA
CASSPGQALGYTF
TGTGCCAGCAGTCCGGGACAGGCACTTGGCTACACCTTC
>TRBV5-1|TRBD1|TRBJ1-1|NA
CASSFGDRGEAFF
TGCGCCAGCAGCTTTGGGGACAGGGGGGAAGCTTTCTTT
>TRBV10-3|NA|TRBJ1-1|once
CAISESWDTTEAFF
TGTGCCATCAGTGAGTCGTGGGACACGACTGAAGCTTTCTTT
>TRBV29-1|NA|TRBJ2-1|NA
CSVRASTYNEQFF
TGCAGCGTTCGTGCTAGCACCTACAATGAGCAGTTCTTC
>TRBV9|NA|TRBJ2-5|NA
CASSVAAWETQYF
TGTGCCAGCAGCGTAGCGGCGTGGGAGACCCAGTACTTC
>TRBV18|NA|TRBJ1-1|NA
CASSPRSIGAVTMNTEAFF
TGTGCCAGCTCACCACGGTCCATAGGGGCTGTTACAATGAACACTGAAGCTTTCTTT
>TRBV9|NA|TRBJ1-2|NA
CASSSGGIYGYTF
TGTGCCAGCAGCTCAGGAGGAATCTATGGCTACACCTTC
>TRBV29-1|TRBD1|TRBJ1-2|NA
CSVAYSDRGGGYTF
TGCAGCGTTGCTTATAGTGACAGGGGCGGCGGCTACACCTTC
>TRBV7-2|NA|TRBJ2-6|once
CASSYRITGANVLTF
TGTGCCAGCAGCTACAGGATTACTGGGGCCAACGTCCTGACTTTC
>TRBV29-1|TRBD1|TRBJ1-2|once
CSVLPGQGRKGYTF
TGCAGCGTCCTTCCGGGACAGGGCCGGAAAGGCTACACCTTC
>TRBV27|NA|TRBJ1-2|NA
CASSLVPPGRAGYGYTF
TGTGCCAGCAGTTTAGTACCCCCCGGCAGGGCAGGCTATGGCTACACCTTC
>TRBV10-2|NA|TRBJ2-1|NA
CASQGTRTTSYNEQFF
TGCGCCAGCCAGGGAACTCGGACCACCTCCTACAATGAGCAGTTCTTC
>TRBV5-4|TRBD2|TRBJ2-1|NA
CANSLKAGDNEQFF
TGTGCCAACAGCTTGAAAGCGGGAGACAATGAGCAGTTCTTC
>TRBV5-1|TRBD1|TRBJ2-7|NA
CASSSQIQGAREQYF
TGCGCCAGCAGCTCACAGATACAGGGGGCGAGGGAGCAGTACTTC
>TRBV5-6|TRBD1|TRBJ2-7|NA
CASSSGQSFYEQYF
TGTGCCAGCAGTTCGGGACAGAGCTTCTACGAGCAGTACTTC
>TRBV7-9|NA|TRBJ1-1|NA
CANSLGVGGTKAFF
TGTGCCAACAGCTTAGGAGTTGGGGGAACTAAAGCTTTCTTT
>TRBV9|NA|TRBJ2-3|NA
CASSVGFRTDTQYF
TGTGCCAGCAGCGTAGGGTTTCGCACAGATACGCAGTATTTT
>TRBV5-4|TRBD2|TRBJ2-3|NA
CASSLDSGSTDTQYF
TGTGCCAGCAGCTTGGATAGCGGGAGCACAGATACGCAGTATTTT
>TRBV7-2|NA|TRBJ1-5|NA
CASSLSSTFSGNQPQHF
TGTGCCAGCAGCTTGTCGTCCACGTTTTCCGGCAATCAGCCCCAGCATTTT
>TRBV28|NA|TRBJ2-1|NA
CASSFRSGNEQFF
TGTGCCAGCAGTTTCAGAAGTGGAAATGAGCAGTTCTTC
>TRBV27|NA|TRBJ1-5|NA
CASSSIGGAQRQPQHF
TGTGCCAGCAGCTCAATCGGGGGGGCGCAAAGGCAGCCCCAGCATTTT
>TRBV6-5|NA|TRBJ1-1|NA
CASSSSGVHEAFF
TGTGCCAGCAGTTCCTCAGGGGTCCATGAAGCTTTCTTT
>TRBV25-1|NA|TRBJ2-1|NA
CVSSSGNEQFF
TGTGTCAGCAGTAGTGGCAATGAGCAGTTCTTC
>TRBV7-7|NA|TRBJ2-1|NA
CASSSQKYDEQFF
TGTGCCAGCAGCTCCCAAAAGTATGATGAGCAGTTCTTC
>TRBV27|NA|TRBJ2-2|NA
CASSLFGGRNTGELFF
TGTGCCAGCAGTTTATTCGGCGGAAGGAACACCGGGGAGCTGTTTTTT
>TRBV4-3|NA|TRBJ2-7|NA
CASSQDTSCQVQYF
TGCGCCAGCAGCCAAGATACTAGCTGCCAGGTGCAGTACTTC
>TRBV9|NA|TRBJ2-5|NA
CASSEWGQGLETQYF
TGTGCCAGCAGCGAATGGGGTCAAGGGCTGGAGACCCAGTACTTC
>TRBV7-9|NA|TRBJ2-1|NA
CVSRESSYNEQFF
TGTGTTAGCAGGGAGAGCTCCTACAATGAGCAGTTCTTC
>TRBV7-9|NA|TRBJ1-1|NA
CASSLDMNTEAFF
TGTGCCAGCAGCTTGGACATGAACACTGAAGCTTTCTTT
>TRBV19|NA|TRBJ2-3|NA
CASSEQRGNTDTQYF
TGTGCCAGTAGCGAGCAGCGAGGAAACACAGATACGCAGTATTTT
>TRBV19|NA|TRBJ2-2|once
CASILRSGAGELFF
TGTGCCAGTATCTTAAGATCGGGAGCCGGGGAGCTGTTTTTT
>TRBV5-5|TRBD1|TRBJ1-5|NA
CASDRGPTQPQHF
TGTGCCAGTGACAGGGGACCTACTCAGCCCCAGCATTTT
>TRBV5-4|NA|TRBJ1-1|NA
CASSEGPGATEAFF
TGTGCCAGCAGCGAGGGCCCCGGGGCCACTGAAGCTTTCTTT